This T cell receptor (beta chain) was captured by sequencing in a study of T-cell reconstitution after alpha-beta-depleted transplantation in children. Using unique molecular identifiers, the investigators prepared the TCRbeta library. TCRdb independently ran MiXCR on the PCR reads; one entry per CDR3 protein. The sample shows about 260,000 distinct CDR3 sequences, more than 9% of them seen only once. This clonotype was counted between two and nine times. The antigen is undetermined. Whole-study results and caveats: By one year post-transplant, T-cell counts and diversity largely arose from T cells that were newly produced. Where alpha-beta T cells came from about two months after transplant was reportedly several hundred expanded graft clones.

The germline V gene encodes CDR1 SGHTA and CDR2 FQGNSA. J was trimmed by 7 bases and V by 5 bases; bases with no gene match: 14. This CDR3 region has 17 residues. The receptor comes from a male patient aged 2 to 9 who had a stem cell transplant for chronic granulomatous disease, so the T cells may come from the graft donor. The chain couples TRBV7-2 to TRBJ2-1, with 10 bases that match TRBD2. This specimen was peripheral blood, taken 180 days after TCRalphabeta/CD19-depleted stem cell transplant. The CDR3 reads CASSLLAGVVPVNEQFF. CDR3 DNA: TGTGCCAGCAGCCTTCTAGCGGGAGTGGTTCCTGTAAATGAGCAGTTCTTC.